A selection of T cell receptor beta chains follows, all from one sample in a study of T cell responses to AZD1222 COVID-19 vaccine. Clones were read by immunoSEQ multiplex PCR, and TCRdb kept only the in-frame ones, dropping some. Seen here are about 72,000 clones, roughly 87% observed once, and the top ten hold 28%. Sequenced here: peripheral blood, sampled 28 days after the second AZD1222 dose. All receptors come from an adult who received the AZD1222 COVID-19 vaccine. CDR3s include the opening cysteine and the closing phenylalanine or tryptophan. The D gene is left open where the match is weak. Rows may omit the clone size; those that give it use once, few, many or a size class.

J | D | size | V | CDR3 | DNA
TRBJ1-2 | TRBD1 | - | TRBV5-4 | CASSLDRGAYGYTF | TGTGCCAGCAGCTTGGACAGGGGCGCCTATGGCTACACCTTC
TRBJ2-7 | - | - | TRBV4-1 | CASSQDLGGGRYEQYF | TGCGCCAGCAGCCAAGATCTGGGAGGGGGCCGGTACGAGCAGTACTTC
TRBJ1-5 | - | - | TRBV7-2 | CASSLEAANNQPQHF | TGTGCCAGCAGCTTAGAGGCAGCCAACAATCAGCCCCAGCATTTT
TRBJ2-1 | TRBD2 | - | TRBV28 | CASRSLAGGLHAEQFF | TGTGCCAGCAGATCTCTAGCGGGAGGGCTCCACGCTGAGCAGTTCTTC
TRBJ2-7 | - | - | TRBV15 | CATSRGTESYEQYF | TGTGCCACCAGCAGAGGGACAGAAAGTTACGAGCAGTACTTC
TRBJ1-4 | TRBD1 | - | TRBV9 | CASSLQGADEKLFF | TGTGCCAGCAGCCTACAGGGGGCGGATGAAAAACTGTTTTTT
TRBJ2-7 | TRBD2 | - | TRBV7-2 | CASSFSGTSGGMDEQYF | TGTGCCAGCAGTTTTTCCGGGACTAGCGGGGGTATGGACGAGCAGTACTTC
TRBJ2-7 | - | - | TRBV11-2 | CASSLEDSVGREQYF | TGTGCCAGCAGCTTAGAGGATAGCGTGGGTAGGGAGCAGTACTTC
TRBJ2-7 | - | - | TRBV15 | CATSRGGPQIYEQYF | TGTGCCACCAGCAGAGGGGGGCCACAGATCTACGAGCAGTACTTC
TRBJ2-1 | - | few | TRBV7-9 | CASRKKSGHNEQFF | TGTGCCAGCAGAAAAAAGTCGGGCCACAATGAGCAGTTCTTC
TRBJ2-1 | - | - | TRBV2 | CASSEATRGGNEQFF | TGTGCCAGCAGTGAAGCGACGAGGGGGGGCAATGAGCAGTTCTTC
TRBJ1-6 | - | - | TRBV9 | CASSVQGSGSPLHF | TGTGCCAGCAGCGTACAGGGATCGGGCTCACCCCTCCACTTT
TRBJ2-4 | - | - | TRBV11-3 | CASSLNPGSIQYF | TGTGCCAGCAGTCTTAACCCGGGAAGCATTCAGTACTTC
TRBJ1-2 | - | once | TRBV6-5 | CASSYSWGGHYGYTF | TGTGCCAGCAGTTACTCATGGGGTGGACACTATGGCTACACCTTC
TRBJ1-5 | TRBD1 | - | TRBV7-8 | CASSLWGTGEEQPQHF | TGTGCCAGCAGCTTATGGGGCACAGGGGAAGAACAGCCCCAGCATTTT
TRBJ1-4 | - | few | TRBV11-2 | CASSPDRGGEKLFF | TGTGCCAGCAGCCCAGACCGCGGGGGCGAAAAACTGTTTTTT
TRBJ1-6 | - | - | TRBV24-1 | CATRADSPLHF | TGTGCCACCAGGGCAGATTCACCCCTCCACTTT